Below, 18 T cell receptor beta chains from the same sample are listed, as sequenced in a study of blood T cell repertoires in COVID-19. Clones were read by immunoSEQ multiplex PCR, and TCRdb kept only the in-frame ones, dropping some. This sample has some 20,000 clones, with 85% to 90% found just once. Sequencing was carried out using peripheral blood. These receptors came from a human donor in a cohort sampled during active COVID-19.

The CDR3 DNA follows: TGTGCCAGCAGAGGACAGAATTACTACACCTTC. It yields the protein CASRGQNYYTF. The rearrangement links TRBV2 to TRBJ1-2; a possible D gene is TRBD1 (6 bases). Per germline, CDR1 SNHLY and CDR2 FYNNEI. The CDR3 totals 11 residues. Trimming shortened V by 6 bases and J by 10 bases, and 12 bases separated the two germline ends.

This clone is a singleton in its sample. The chain uses TRBV21-1 and TRBJ1-2; the table names TRBD1, a call not compared with the DNA. TRBV21-1 is labeled a pseudogene. The CDR3 has 14 amino acids. DNA for the CDR3: TGTGCCAGCAGTCGGGGCAGGGGGCTCGCTGGCTACACCTTC. It specifies CASSRGRGLAGYTF.

The chain links TRBV5-1 to TRBJ2-3; TRBD2 matches 14 bases. Trimming removed 6 bases from V and 6 bases from J; junction bases left unmatched: 3. Germline loops: CDR1 SGHRS, CDR2 YFSETQ. This CDR3 region has 14 residues. DNA for the CDR3: TGCGCCAGCACGGGACTAGCGGGGGTCGATACGCAGTATTTT. Its protein product is CASTGLAGVDTQYF.

The V gene is TRBV6-5, the J gene TRBJ2-2; D uncertain. From germline, CDR1 is MNHEY and CDR2 SVGAGI. V was pared by 9 bases and J by 5 bases, with 7 bases between. This CDR3 has 11 residues. CDR3 coding DNA: TGTGCCAGTGAGACAACCGGGGAGCTGTTTTTT. As protein: CASETTGELFF.

The chain recombines TRBV6-6 with TRBJ2-5, with 7 bases aligning to TRBD2. The J segment lost 2 bases and the V segment lost 3 bases, leaving 6 bases of the junction unmatched. CDR3 size: 15 residues. In germline, CDR1 is MNHNY, CDR2 SVGAGI (reference sequence). CDR3 sequence: CASSYIRGEQETQYF. CDR3 nucleotides: TGTGCCAGCAGTTATATCCGGGGGGAACAAGAGACCCAGTACTTC.

The V and J genes are TRBV19 and TRBJ2-3; perhaps TRBD2 as D (6 bases). The CDR3 is 15 residues long. The germline V and J ends were trimmed by 4 bases and 1 base, with 12 bases remaining between them. Germline V gene data show CDR1 as LNHDA and CDR2 as SQIVND (reference sequence). The CDR3 region is CASSTGPGGTDTQYF. CDR3 coding DNA: TGTGCCAGTAGTACGGGACCGGGGGGCACAGATACGCAGTATTTT.

This clone has a single count. The chain is built from TRBV3-1 (or the pseudogene TRBV3-2) and TRBJ1-4; weak D call: TRBD1 (5 bases). Trimming pared 0 bases from V and 8 bases from J, leaving 13 bases between. Germline V gives CDR1 LGHDT, CDR2 YNNKEL (reference sequence). This CDR3 is built from 15 residues. The CDR3 DNA is TGTGCCAGCAGCCAAGATAGCGGGGCCTCCGAAAAACTGTTTTTT. Translated, it gives CASSQDSGASEKLFF.

Written as DNA, the CDR3 is TGTGCCAGCAGCTTAGTGTCTAGCAGAGAGACCCAGTACTTC. Amino acids: CASSLVSSRETQYF. The chain has TRBV13 and TRBJ2-5, with D perhaps matching TRBD2 (5 bases). V was trimmed by 1 base and J by 4 bases, leaving 10 bases between them. The CDR3 length is 14 residues. Germline CDR1 and CDR2: PRHDT and FYEKMQ (reference sequence). Complete variable domain (other parts from reference TRBV13 and TRBJ2-5): AAGVIQSPRHLIKEKRETATLKCYPIPRHDTVYWYQQGPGQDPQFLISFYEKMQSDKGSIPDRFSAQQFSDYHSELNMSSLELGDSALYFCASSLVSSRETQYFGPGTRLLVL.

This clone was seen a handful of times. The chain has TRBV11-3 and TRBJ2-2; 12 bases fit TRBD1. V lost 5 bases and J lost 5; bases outside the gene matches: 6. The CDR3 length is 16 residues. Germline CDR1 reads SGHNT; CDR2 reads YENEEA. CDR3 nucleotides: TGTGCCAGCAGCAGGGGACAGGGGGCGCGGACCGGGGAGCTGTTTTTT. Translation: CASSRGQGARTGELFF.

The V gene is TRBV3-1 (or the pseudogene TRBV3-2), the J gene TRBJ2-1; 9 bases line up with TRBD1. The junction had 4 bases not matched to a gene; V was cut back by 2 bases and J by 8 bases. In germline, CDR1 is LGHDT, CDR2 YNNKEL (reference sequence). This CDR3 comprises 14 residues. CDR3 region: CASSQHRGLYEQFF. The CDR3 coding sequence is TGTGCCAGCAGCCAACACAGGGGGCTGTATGAGCAGTTCTTC.

The rearrangement links TRBV7-2 to TRBJ2-1; 8 positions agree with TRBD2. This CDR3 is built from 15 residues. The V gene's germline CDR1 is SGHTA and CDR2 FQGNSA. V lost 5 bases, J lost 6 bases, and 9 bases stayed unmatched. The CDR3 region is CASSRSGGVSNEQFF. CDR3 DNA: TGTGCCAGCAGCCGGAGCGGGGGTGTTAGCAATGAGCAGTTCTTC.

The chain employs TRBV7-3 and TRBJ2-1, with D uncertain. The CDR3 extends over 12 amino acids. CDR1 is SGHTA, CDR2 FQGTGA, per germline. Between the trimmed V and J ends, which lost 5 bases and 12 bases, there was a span of 14 bases. The CDR3 DNA sequence: TGTGCCAGCAGCATTCAGGCGTCGGCGCAGTTCTTC. This gives the protein CASSIQASAQFF.

The chain carries TRBV2 and TRBJ2-3; 8 bases agree with TRBD2. Germline V gene sequence: CDR1 SNHLY, CDR2 FYNNEI. The CDR3 runs to 14 residues. The V gene end was trimmed by 5 bases and the J gene end by 1 base; junction bases not matched to a gene: 2. The CDR3 nucleotides are TGTGCCAGCAGTTTTAGCGGGGGCACAGATACGCAGTATTTT. This encodes CASSFSGGTDTQYF.

V and J are TRBV10-3 and TRBJ1-1; D gene unclear. The CDR3 consists of 14 residues. V was cut by 0 bases and J by 1 base, with 6 bases left in between. The germline V gene encodes CDR1 ENHRY and CDR2 SYGVKD. The CDR3, as DNA: TGTGCCATCAGTGAGTCGAGACAGAACACTGAAGCTTTCTTT. Translation gives CAISESRQNTEAFF.

This clone was seen a handful of times. The chain couples TRBV5-4 to TRBJ1-4; a possible D gene is TRBD1 (6 bases). CDR1 SGHNT and CDR2 YYREEE come from the germline V gene (reference sequence). The CDR3 loop spans 15 amino acids. Trimming took off 5 bases at V and 7 bases at J, with 18 bases between the two ends. CDR3 amino acids: CASSYLQGKGEKLFF. The DNA of the CDR3 is TGTGCCAGCAGTTATCTTCAGGGGAAGGGTGAAAAACTGTTTTTT.

The chain has TRBV7-2 and TRBJ1-2, with 7 positions matching TRBD1. Per germline, CDR1 SGHTA and CDR2 FQGNSA. J was trimmed by 4 bases and V by 5 bases; bases with no gene match: 4. This CDR3 region has 13 residues. CDR3 DNA sequence: TGTGCCAGCAGCCCCGGGACAGCCTATGGCTACACCTTC. Encoded protein: CASSPGTAYGYTF.

The chain couples TRBV5-1 to TRBJ2-1; D gene ambiguous. Germline CDR1 SGHRS, CDR2 YFSETQ. Trimming stripped 0 bases from V and 9 bases from J, with 7 bases between. The CDR3 sequence is 12 residues long. The CDR3 sequence: CASSLVAAEQFF. The CDR3, as DNA: TGCGCCAGCAGCTTGGTAGCTGCTGAGCAGTTCTTC.

The V and J genes are TRBV7-8 and TRBJ1-5; TRBD1 matches 9 bases. The junction had 8 bases not matched to a gene; V was cut back by 4 bases and J by 1 base. This CDR3 comprises 17 residues. In germline, CDR1 is SGHVS, CDR2 FQNEAQ. The CDR3 DNA reads TGTGCCAGCAGCTGGGGGTTGGGACAGGGAAGCAATCAGCCCCAGCATTTT. Its translation is CASSWGLGQGSNQPQHF.